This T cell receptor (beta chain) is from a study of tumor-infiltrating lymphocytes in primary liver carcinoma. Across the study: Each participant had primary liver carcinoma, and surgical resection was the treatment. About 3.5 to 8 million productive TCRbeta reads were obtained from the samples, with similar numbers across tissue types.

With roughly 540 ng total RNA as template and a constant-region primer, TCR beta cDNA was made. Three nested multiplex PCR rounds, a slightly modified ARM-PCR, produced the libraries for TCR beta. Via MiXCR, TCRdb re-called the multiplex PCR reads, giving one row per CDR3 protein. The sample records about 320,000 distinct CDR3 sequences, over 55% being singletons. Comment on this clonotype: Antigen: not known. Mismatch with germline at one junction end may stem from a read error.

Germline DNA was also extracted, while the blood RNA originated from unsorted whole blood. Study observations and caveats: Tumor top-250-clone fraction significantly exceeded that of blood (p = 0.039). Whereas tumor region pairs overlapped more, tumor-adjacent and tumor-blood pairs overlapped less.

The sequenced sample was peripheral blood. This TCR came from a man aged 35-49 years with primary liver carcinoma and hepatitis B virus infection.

The CDR3 bases are TGTGCCATCAGCGCCGGGACAGGCCTCTATGGCTACACCTTC. Protein sequence: CAISAGTGLYGYTF. This sequence joins TRBV11-2 and TRBJ1-2; TRBD1 matches at 8 bases. CDR1 is SGHAT, CDR2 FQNNGV, per germline. CDR3 length: 14 amino acids.